This T cell receptor beta chain was obtained from a study of response to subunit inactivated influenza vaccine. Looked up from germline, CDR1 is DFQATT and CDR2 is SNEGSKA (reference sequence). Trimming pared 4 bases from V and 0 bases from J, leaving 13 bases between. The CDR3 contains 16 residues. This clonotype was found a few times. The antigen is unknown. TCRdb fed the RT-PCR reads into MiXCR, producing one record per CDR3 protein. The sample includes about 650,000 distinct CDR3 sequences, 15% to 17% seen only once; the top ten take more than 9%. Study-wide results and caveats: There was a suggestion from the authors that each seasonal influenza vaccination recruits few new T cells.

The specimen comprised PBMCs from blood, sampled 11 to 12 days after vaccination. The receptor was derived from a man aged 50 or older who received an inactivated influenza vaccine. The rearrangement uses TRBV20-1 and TRBJ1-6; D uncertain. The CDR3 coding sequence is TGCAGTGCTACGGGTCAGGCAAGCTCCTATAATTCACCCCTCCACTTT. Its protein product is CSATGQASSYNSPLHF.